Sequencing of this T cell receptor beta chain was carried out in a study of OX40 agonist ivuxolimab in advanced cancers. Background on the study: At doses from 0.01 to 10 mg/kg, patients were given intravenous ivuxolimab every 2 weeks. Enrolled patients in dose escalation had cancers that were hepatocellular carcinoma, melanoma, renal cell or head and neck cancer. Study conclusions and caveats: Some of the lowest clonal expansion was seen in partial responders at 0.1-3.0 mg/kg.

This CDR3 comprises 13 residues. Germline V lookup: CDR1 WSHSY, CDR2 SAAADI. The germline V and J ends were trimmed by 6 bases and 2 bases, with 9 bases remaining between them. Libraries were prepared by immunoSEQ multiplex PCR; TCRdb keeps only in-frame clonotypes and omits some of them. Here the sample spans about 62,000 clones, approximately 90% being singletons. As concerns this clone: Antigen: not known.

The chain combines TRBV10-2 with TRBJ2-3, with a possible D match to TRBD2 (6 bases). The receptor was derived from an adult with an advanced solid tumor such as melanoma, head and neck, liver or kidney cancer. The source material was CD4+ or CD8+ T cells sorted from blood, sampled in a trial of the OX40 agonist ivuxolimab. This chain's CDR3 is CASRLANTDTQYF. The CDR3 bases are TGCGCCAGCAGGCTAGCGAACACAGATACGCAGTATTTT.